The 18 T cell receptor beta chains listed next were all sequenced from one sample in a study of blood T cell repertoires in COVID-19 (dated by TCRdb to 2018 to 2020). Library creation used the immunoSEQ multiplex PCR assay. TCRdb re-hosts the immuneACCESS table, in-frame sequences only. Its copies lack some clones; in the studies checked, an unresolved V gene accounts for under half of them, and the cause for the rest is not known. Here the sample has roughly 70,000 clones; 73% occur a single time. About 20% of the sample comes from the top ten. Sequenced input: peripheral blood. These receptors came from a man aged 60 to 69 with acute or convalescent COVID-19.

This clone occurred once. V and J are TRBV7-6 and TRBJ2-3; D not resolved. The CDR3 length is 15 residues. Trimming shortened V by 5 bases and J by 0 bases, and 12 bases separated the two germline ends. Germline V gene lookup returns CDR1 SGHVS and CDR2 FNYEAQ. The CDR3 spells CASSRIPTSTDTQYF. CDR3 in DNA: TGTGCCAGCAGCCGTATCCCCACTAGCACAGATACGCAGTATTTT.

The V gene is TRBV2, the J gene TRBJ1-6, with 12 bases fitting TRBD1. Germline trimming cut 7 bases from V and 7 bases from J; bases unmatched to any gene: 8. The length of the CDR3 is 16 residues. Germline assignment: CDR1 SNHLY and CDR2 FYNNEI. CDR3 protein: CASTPGQGARNSPLHF. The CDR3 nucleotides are TGTGCCAGCACTCCGGGACAGGGGGCTCGGAATTCACCCCTCCACTTT.

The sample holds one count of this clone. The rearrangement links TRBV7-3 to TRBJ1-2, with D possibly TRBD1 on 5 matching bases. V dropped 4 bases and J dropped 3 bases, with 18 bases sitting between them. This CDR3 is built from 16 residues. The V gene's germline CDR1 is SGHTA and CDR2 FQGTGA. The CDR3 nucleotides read TGTGCCAGCAGCTCCACACCGCGAGGGGACTACTATGGCTACACCTTC. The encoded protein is CASSSTPRGDYYGYTF.

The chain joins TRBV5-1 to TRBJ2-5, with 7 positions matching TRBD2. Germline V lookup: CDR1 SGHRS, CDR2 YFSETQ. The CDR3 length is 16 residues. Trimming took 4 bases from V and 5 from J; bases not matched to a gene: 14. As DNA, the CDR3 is TGCGCCAGCAGCGATAGCTCCGGGGGGATGTCGGAGACCCAGTACTTC. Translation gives CASSDSSGGMSETQYF.

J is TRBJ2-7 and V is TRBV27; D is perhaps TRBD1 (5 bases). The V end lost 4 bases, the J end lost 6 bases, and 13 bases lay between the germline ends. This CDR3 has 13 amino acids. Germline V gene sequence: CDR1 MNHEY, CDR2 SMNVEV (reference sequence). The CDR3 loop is CASSWSQGAEQYF. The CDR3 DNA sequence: TGTGCCAGCAGTTGGTCTCAGGGTGCCGAGCAGTACTTC.

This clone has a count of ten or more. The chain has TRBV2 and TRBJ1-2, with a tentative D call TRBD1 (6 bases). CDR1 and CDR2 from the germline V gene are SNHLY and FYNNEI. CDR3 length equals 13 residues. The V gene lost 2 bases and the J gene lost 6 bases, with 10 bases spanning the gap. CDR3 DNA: TGTGCCAGCAGTGAACAGGGGAGTAATGGCTACACCTTC. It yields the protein CASSEQGSNGYTF.

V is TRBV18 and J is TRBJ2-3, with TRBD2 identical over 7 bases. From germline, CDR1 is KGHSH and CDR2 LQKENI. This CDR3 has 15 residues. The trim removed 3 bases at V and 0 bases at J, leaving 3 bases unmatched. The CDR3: CASSPRESSTDTQYF. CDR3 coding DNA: TGTGCCAGCTCACCGCGGGAGTCTAGCACAGATACGCAGTATTTT.

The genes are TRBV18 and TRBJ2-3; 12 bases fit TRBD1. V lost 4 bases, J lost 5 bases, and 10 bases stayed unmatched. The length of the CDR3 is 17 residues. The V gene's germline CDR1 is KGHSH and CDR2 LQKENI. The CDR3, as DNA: TGTGCCAGCTCACGGCTGCCCGGGACAGGGGGCCTAGATACGCAGTATTTT. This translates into CASSRLPGTGGLDTQYF.

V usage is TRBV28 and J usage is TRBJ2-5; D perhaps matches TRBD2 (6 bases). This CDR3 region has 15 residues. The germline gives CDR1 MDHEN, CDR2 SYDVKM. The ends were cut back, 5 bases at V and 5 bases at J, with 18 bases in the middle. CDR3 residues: CASSPTAPGGETQYF. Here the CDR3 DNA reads TGTGCCAGCAGTCCGACAGCCCCTGGAGGGGAGACCCAGTACTTC. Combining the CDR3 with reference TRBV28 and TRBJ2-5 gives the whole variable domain DVKVTQSSRYLVKRTGEKVFLECVQDMDHENMFWYRQDPGLGLRLIYFSYDVKMKEKGDIPEGYSVSREKKERFSLILESASTNQTSMYLCASSPTAPGGETQYFGPGTRLLVL.

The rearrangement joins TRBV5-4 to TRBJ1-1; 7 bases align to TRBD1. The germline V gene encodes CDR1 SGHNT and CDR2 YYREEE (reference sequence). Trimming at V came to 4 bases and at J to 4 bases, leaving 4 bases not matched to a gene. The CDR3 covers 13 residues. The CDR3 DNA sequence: TGTGCCAGCAGCCCTACAGGGGTCACTGAAGCTTTCTTT. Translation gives CASSPTGVTEAFF.

CDR3 amino acids: CASSPRRLAGDINEQFF. The CDR3 nucleotides read TGTGCCAGCAGCCCTCGCCGTCTAGCGGGAGATATAAATGAGCAGTTCTTC. V usage is TRBV11-2 and J usage is TRBJ2-1; 10 bases are a match to TRBD2. The J segment lost 7 bases and the V segment lost 5 bases, leaving 14 bases of the junction unmatched. The CDR3 contains 17 residues. The germline gives CDR1 SGHAT, CDR2 FQNNGV.

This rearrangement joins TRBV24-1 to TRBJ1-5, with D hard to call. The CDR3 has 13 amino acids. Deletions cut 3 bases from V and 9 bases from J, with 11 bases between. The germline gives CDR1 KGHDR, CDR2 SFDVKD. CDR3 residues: CATSDAQLWPQHF. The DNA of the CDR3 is TGTGCCACCAGTGATGCTCAGTTATGGCCCCAGCATTTT.

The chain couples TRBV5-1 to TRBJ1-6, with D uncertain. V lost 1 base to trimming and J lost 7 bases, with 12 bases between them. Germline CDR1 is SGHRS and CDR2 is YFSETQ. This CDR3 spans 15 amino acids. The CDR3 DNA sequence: TGCGCCAGCAGCTTGAGTAACGGGAGAAATTCACCCCTCCACTTT. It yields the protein CASSLSNGRNSPLHF. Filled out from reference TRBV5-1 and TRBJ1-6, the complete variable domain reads KAGVTQTPRYLIKTRGQQVTLSCSPISGHRSVSWYQQTPGQGLQFLFEYFSETQRNKGNFPGRFSGRQFSNSRSEMNVSTLELGDSALYLCASSLSNGRNSPLHFGNGTRLTVT.

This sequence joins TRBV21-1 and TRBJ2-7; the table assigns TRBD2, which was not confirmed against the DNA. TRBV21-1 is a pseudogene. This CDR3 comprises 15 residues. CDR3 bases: TGTGCCAGCAGCAAAGCCAGCGGTAGCTCCTACGAGCAGTACTTC. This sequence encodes CASSKASGSSYEQYF.

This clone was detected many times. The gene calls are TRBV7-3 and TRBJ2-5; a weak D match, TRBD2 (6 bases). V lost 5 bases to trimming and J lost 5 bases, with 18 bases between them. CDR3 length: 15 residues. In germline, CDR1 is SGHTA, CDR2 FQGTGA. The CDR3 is CASSRAGGEGETQYF. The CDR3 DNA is TGTGCCAGCAGCCGAGCCGGCGGGGAAGGGGAGACCCAGTACTTC.

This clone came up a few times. DNA of the CDR3: TGTGCCAGCAGCTTAGATCAATCTGGAAACACCATATATTTT. It codes for CASSLDQSGNTIYF. V is TRBV7-9 and J is TRBJ1-3; D remains ambiguous. CDR3 length equals 14 residues. Germline V gene lookup returns CDR1 SEHNR and CDR2 FQNEAQ (reference sequence). Deletions cut 1 base from V and 1 base from J, with 5 bases between.

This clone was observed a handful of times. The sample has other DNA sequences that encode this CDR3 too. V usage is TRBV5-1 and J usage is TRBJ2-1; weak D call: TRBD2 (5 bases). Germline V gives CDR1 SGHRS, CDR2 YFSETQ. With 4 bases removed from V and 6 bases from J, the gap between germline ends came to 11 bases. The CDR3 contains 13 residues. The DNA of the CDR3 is TGCGCCAGCAGCAGCGAGGGCTTCAATGAGCAGTTCTTC. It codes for CASSSEGFNEQFF.

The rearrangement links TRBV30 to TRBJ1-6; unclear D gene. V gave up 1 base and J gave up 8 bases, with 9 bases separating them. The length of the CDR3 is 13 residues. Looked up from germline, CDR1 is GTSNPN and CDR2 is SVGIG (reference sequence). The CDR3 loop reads CAWSDGGYSPLHF. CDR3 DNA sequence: TGTGCCTGGAGTGATGGCGGGTATTCACCCCTCCACTTT.